These T cell receptor beta chains were read from a single sample in a study of T-cell reconstitution after alpha-beta-depleted transplantation in children. In TCRdb, the PCR reads were re-called with MiXCR into one record per CDR3 protein. The sample shows 230,000 or so distinct CDR3 sequences, 12% of them seen only once. The sample here was PBMCs from the stem cell graft donor, taken from the stem cell graft. The receptors shown here come from a human donor who donated a stem cell graft to a child with acute lymphoblastic leukemia. Both conserved end residues are part of each CDR3.

cdr3_length,v_call,cdr3_aa
15,TRBV3-1,CASSRRGSNTGELFF
15,TRBV9,CASSARGLGNQPQHF
18,TRBV14,CASSRGTSGGSSTDTQYF
13,TRBV7-9,CASSSLPTNEQFF
16,TRBV15,CATSRGTGDYDYGYTF
18,TRBV20-1,CSASAPPSGSPSTDTQYF
14,TRBV7-9,CASSPEAVQETQYF
15,TRBV27,CASRSRAVSSYEQYF
15,TRBV5-4,CASSLGTSGTWEQYF
12,TRBV3-1,CASTGIYNEQFF
15,TRBV29-1,CSAHITGNRGNTIYF
12,TRBV12-3/TRBV12-4,CASTRHGGEQYF
15,TRBV6-1,CASSAGQGDNQPQHF
16,TRBV5-1,CASSPGRITNTGELFF
15,TRBV7-9,CASSPGTGNDYEQYF
18,TRBV6-1,CASSDNPGTSGHYNEQFF
15,TRBV5-6,CASSLLRLGANEQFF
17,TRBV2,CASSGRTGPTPNYGYTF
12,TRBV11-1,CASSLLQDTQYF
14,TRBV7-9,CASSTRTAGNTIYF
11,TRBV20-1,CSAPLFTEAFF